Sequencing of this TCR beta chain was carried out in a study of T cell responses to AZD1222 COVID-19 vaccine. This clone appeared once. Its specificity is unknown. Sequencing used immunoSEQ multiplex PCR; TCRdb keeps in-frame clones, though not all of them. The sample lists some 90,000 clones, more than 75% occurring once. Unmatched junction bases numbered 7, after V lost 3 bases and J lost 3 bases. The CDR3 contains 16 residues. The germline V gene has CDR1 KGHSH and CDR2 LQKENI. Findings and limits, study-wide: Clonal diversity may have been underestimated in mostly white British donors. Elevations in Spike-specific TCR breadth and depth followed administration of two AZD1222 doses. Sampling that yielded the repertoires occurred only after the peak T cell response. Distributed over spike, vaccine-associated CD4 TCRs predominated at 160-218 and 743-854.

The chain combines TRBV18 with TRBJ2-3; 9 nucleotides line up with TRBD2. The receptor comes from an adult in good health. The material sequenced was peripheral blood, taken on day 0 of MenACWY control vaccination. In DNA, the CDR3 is TGTGCCAGCTCACCCTTAGGACTAGCGAGGACAGATACGCAGTATTTT. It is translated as CASSPLGLARTDTQYF.